This T cell receptor beta chain was identified during a study of blood T cell repertoires in COVID-19. The CDR3 covers 13 residues. CDR1 and CDR2 (germline): GTSNPN, SVGIG (reference sequence). Trimming took 2 bases from V and 3 from J, leaving 10 bases between them. Per the original methods: Cell counts per sample came from amplifying reference gene primers. Method: immunoSEQ multiplex PCR; TCRdb's copy keeps in-frame clones and lacks some. V and J calls and clone size come straight from that table; D and trimming were deduced from the DNA. The sample records approximately 100,000 clones, roughly 71% being singletons.

The V gene is TRBV30, the J gene TRBJ1-1; D unresolved. This TCR came from a man at least 80 years old with acute or convalescent COVID-19. Material for sequencing was peripheral blood. In DNA, the CDR3 is TGTGCCTGGAGTTTTAGCGGGGACACTGAAGCTTTCTTT. It translates to CAWSFSGDTEAFF.